A single T cell receptor beta chain is shown here with its context. The data derive from a study of CD8+CD57+ T cells in acquired aplastic anemia. Study information: Mean yield of DNA from sorted CD4+ and CD8+ cells was approximately 3 ug.

Genomic DNA served as template for TCR beta VDJ and CDR3 profiling. TCRdb fed the reads into MiXCR, producing one record per CDR3 protein. The table lists approximately 200,000 distinct CDR3 sequences, around 59% of them singletons. Germline CDR1 is SGHVS and CDR2 is FNYEAQ. V was clipped by 1 base and J by 5 bases, with 14 bases between them. The CDR3 runs to 15 residues. Sample: sorted CD4+, CD8+, or CD8+CD57+ T cells (not recorded which) from PBMCs. J is TRBJ1-2 and V is TRBV7-6, with D possibly matching TRBD1 (5 bases). The TCR comes from a human donor in good health, serving as a control. For the CDR3, the DNA is TGTGCCAGCAGCTTAGGTCCGGCAGGGCCTTATGGCTACACCTTC. This sequence encodes CASSLGPAGPYGYTF. The variable domain in full, completed from reference TRBV7-6 and TRBJ1-2, reads GAGVSQSPRYKVTKRGQDVALRCDPISGHVSLYWYRQALGQGPEFLTYFNYEAQQDKSGLPNDRFSAERPEGSISTLTIQRTEQRDSAMYRCASSLGPAGPYGYTFGSGTRLTVV.